This T cell receptor beta chain was retrieved from a study of cytotoxic CD8 clonotypes in ibrutinib-treated CLL. Sequencing used immunoSEQ multiplex PCR; TCRdb keeps in-frame clones, though not all of them. In the table there are roughly 150,000 clones, about four fifths of which are singletons. The CDR3 covers 12 residues. Germline CDR1 is SGHTA and CDR2 is FQGNSA. With 6 bases removed from V and 4 bases from J, the gap between germline ends came to 9 bases. The origin of this receptor is a human donor with chronic lymphocytic leukemia. The rearrangement joins TRBV7-2 to TRBJ1-1; D unclear. The specimen comprised PBMCs, sampled after 12 months of ibrutinib treatment. The CDR3 sequence: CASRRVGTEAFF. The CDR3 DNA is TGTGCCAGCAGGCGGGTGGGCACTGAAGCTTTCTTT.